These 20 T cell receptor beta chains were all obtained from the same sample, sequenced in a study of blood T cell repertoires in COVID-19. Profiling relied on immunoSEQ multiplex PCR, and the TCRdb table lists in-frame clones only, not all of them. The sample has 150,000 to 180,000 clones; roughly four fifths are singletons. Material for sequencing was peripheral blood. The origin of the receptors is an elderly man with acute or convalescent COVID-19.

CDR3 loop: CASSDGGASDTQYF. The DNA of the CDR3 is TGTGCCAGCAGTGACGGGGGGGCATCAGATACGCAGTATTTT. The J gene is TRBJ2-3, the V gene TRBV6-2 or TRBV6-3, with 8 bases that match TRBD2. Germline trimming cut 5 bases from V and 4 bases from J; bases unmatched to any gene: 5. The CDR3 runs to 14 residues. Germline lookup yields CDR1 MNHEY and CDR2 SVGEGT.

This chain uses TRBV13 with TRBJ1-1, with D possibly TRBD1 on 6 matching bases. The CDR3 sequence is 12 residues long. Trimming removed 1 base at V and 8 bases at J, with 8 bases between. Germline V gene sequence: CDR1 PRHDT, CDR2 FYEKMQ (reference sequence). The CDR3: CASSLDRAEAFF. As DNA, the CDR3 is TGTGCCAGCAGCTTAGACAGGGCGGAAGCTTTCTTT.

The V and J genes are TRBV5-1 and TRBJ1-6; TRBD1 aligns across 7 bases. The CDR3 has 13 amino acids. Germline V gives CDR1 SGHRS, CDR2 YFSETQ. The trim removed 4 bases at V and 10 bases at J, leaving 5 bases unmatched. CDR3 sequence (DNA): TGCGCCAGCAGCACAGGGGAGGAATCACCCCTCCACTTT. Its translation: CASSTGEESPLHF.

As regards this clone: This same CDR3 is encoded by further DNA sequences in the sample. The chain combines TRBV19 with TRBJ1-1; D ambiguous. The CDR3 loop spans 14 amino acids. V was pared by 5 bases and J by 0 bases, with 10 bases between. Per the germline V gene, CDR1 is LNHDA and CDR2 is SQIVND (reference sequence). For the CDR3, the DNA is TGTGCCAGTAGTGCCACAGCTATGAACACTGAAGCTTTCTTT. This sequence encodes CASSATAMNTEAFF.

The rearrangement uses TRBV6-5 and TRBJ2-7; D uncertain. V was trimmed by 0 bases and J by 0 bases, leaving 9 bases between them. This CDR3 region has 15 residues. The germline gives CDR1 MNHEY, CDR2 SVGAGI. The CDR3 sequence: CASSYSAQSSYEQYV. CDR3 nucleotide sequence: TGTGCCAGCAGTTACTCGGCACAGAGCTCCTACGAGCAGTACGTC.

This clone was counted a few times. The rearrangement joins TRBV24-1 to TRBJ1-4; 7 nucleotides match TRBD1. This CDR3 spans 17 amino acids. Germline CDR1 and CDR2: KGHDR and SFDVKD. The V segment lost 2 bases and the J segment 2 bases; nucleotides outside the gene matches: 7. The CDR3 coding sequence is TGTGCCACCAGTGATTCGCAGGGGGGATCGACTAATGAAAAACTGTTTTTT. This codes for CATSDSQGGSTNEKLFF.

As concerns this clone: A read error may produce the germline difference seen at one junction end. The chain links TRBV27 to TRBJ2-6, with 10 bases matching TRBD1. Germline V gene sequence: CDR1 MNHEY, CDR2 SMNVEV (reference sequence). The CDR3 has 14 residues. The CDR3 region is CASSIRTGGNVLTF. The CDR3 DNA is TGTGCCAGCAGTATTCGGACAGGGGGCAACGTCCTGACTTTC.

The chain carries TRBV11-3 and TRBJ1-1, with TRBD1 matching over 7 bases. The CDR3 runs to 15 residues. V shed 5 bases and J 1 base; nucleotides not matched to a gene: 7. Germline loops: CDR1 SGHNT, CDR2 YENEEA. In nucleotides, the CDR3 is TGTGCCAGCAGCCCTACCGACAGGGAGAACACTGAAGCTTTCTTT. This encodes CASSPTDRENTEAFF.

The rearrangement joins TRBV7-6 to TRBJ1-5, with D unresolved. The CDR3 sequence is 15 residues long. Germline values: CDR1 SGHVS, CDR2 FNYEAQ. V was clipped by 0 bases and J by 4 bases, with 10 bases between them. CDR3 protein: CASSLAQGGNQPQHF. CDR3 bases: TGTGCCAGCAGCTTAGCGCAAGGAGGAAATCAGCCCCAGCATTTT.

This clone appeared once. This chain joins TRBV2 and TRBJ2-5; 7 positions agree with TRBD1. CDR3 length: 14 amino acids. Trimming took 5 bases from V and 7 from J; bases not matched to a gene: 10. Germline loops: CDR1 SNHLY, CDR2 FYNNEI. CDR3 sequence reads: CASSPGQHLGTQYF. The CDR3 DNA is TGTGCCAGCAGTCCGGGACAGCACCTCGGGACCCAGTACTTC.

V usage is TRBV7-2 and J usage is TRBJ2-7; TRBD2 aligns across 11 bases. Germline CDR1 SGHTA, CDR2 FQGNSA. This CDR3 comprises 19 residues. V was clipped by 4 bases and J by 3 bases; unmatched bases: 17. The CDR3 bases are TGTGCCAGCAGCTCTGCCCCCGGGACTAGCGGCTCTGGCCACTACGAGCAGTACTTC. Residues: CASSSAPGTSGSGHYEQYF.

This rearrangement joins TRBV7-9 to TRBJ1-1; 9 positions agree with TRBD1. Unmatched junction bases numbered 6, after V lost 5 bases and J lost 5 bases. Germline V CDR1 and CDR2: SEHNR, FQNEAQ (reference sequence). The CDR3 length is 14 residues. CDR3 amino acids: CASSPGQGWTEAFF. CDR3 DNA: TGTGCCAGCAGCCCGGGACAGGGATGGACTGAAGCTTTCTTT.

The chain is built from TRBV18 and TRBJ2-7; 7 bases fit TRBD1. This CDR3 is 15 amino acids long. Germline loops: CDR1 KGHSH, CDR2 LQKENI. Trimming removed 0 bases from V and 3 bases from J; junction bases left unmatched: 5. CDR3 sequence (DNA): TGTGCCAGCTCACCACCGGACAGGAGAAACTACGAGCAGTACTTC. Amino acids: CASSPPDRRNYEQYF.

CDR3 sequence: CAIRTDNNYGYTF. The CDR3 coding sequence is TGTGCCATCAGGACAGACAATAACTATGGCTACACCTTC. The chain has TRBV10-3 and TRBJ1-2, with a tentative D call TRBD1 (5 bases). CDR1 ENHRY and CDR2 SYGVKD come from the germline V gene. This CDR3 contains 13 residues. V was cut by 6 bases and J by 1 base, with 9 bases left in between.

The rearrangement uses TRBV5-1 and TRBJ2-1, with 10 bases matching TRBD1. Trimming removed 2 bases from V and 6 bases from J; junction bases left unmatched: 11. The CDR3 sequence is 17 residues long. The germline V gene has CDR1 SGHRS and CDR2 YFSETQ. The CDR3: CASSFQPGQGIINEQFF. For the CDR3, the DNA is TGCGCCAGCAGCTTTCAGCCGGGACAGGGGATTATCAATGAGCAGTTCTTC.

This chain joins TRBV27 and TRBJ2-2; D is uncertain. Germline CDR1 and CDR2: MNHEY and SMNVEV (reference sequence). The germline V and J ends were trimmed by 6 bases and 6 bases, with 14 bases remaining between them. This CDR3 is 14 amino acids long. The CDR3 here is CASRRHRSAGELFF. The CDR3 nucleotides read TGTGCCAGCAGGCGACATCGGTCGGCCGGGGAGCTGTTTTTT.

The chain uses TRBV19 and TRBJ2-3, with D possibly matching TRBD2 (6 bases). Trimming removed 6 bases from V and 6 bases from J, with 16 bases in between. CDR3 length: 14 residues. CDR1 and CDR2 from the germline V gene are LNHDA and SQIVND (reference sequence). Here the CDR3 reads CASSPLGGADTQYF. CDR3 nucleotides: TGTGCCAGTAGCCCCCTCGGCGGGGCCGATACGCAGTATTTT. The variable domain in full, with the rest retrieved from reference TRBV19 and TRBJ2-3, is DGGITQSPKYLFRKEGQNVTLSCEQNLNHDAMYWYRQDPGQGLRLIYYSQIVNDFQKGDIAEGYSVSREKKESFPLTVTSAQKNPTAFYLCASSPLGGADTQYFGPGTRLTVL.

Notes on this clone: A read error may produce the germline difference seen at one junction end. This chain links TRBV9 with TRBJ1-2; 7 nucleotides align to TRBD1. The CDR3 sequence is 15 residues long. Germline CDR1 and CDR2: SGDLS and YYNGEE. CDR3 protein: CASSGGTASSYVYTF. The CDR3 bases are TGTGCCAGCAGCGGCGGGACAGCGAGTTCCTATGTCTACACCTTC.

This clone was counted a single time. The V gene is TRBV7-2, the J gene TRBJ1-5, with 7 bases that match TRBD1. The V gene end was trimmed by 6 bases and the J gene end by 3 bases; junction bases not matched to a gene: 8. CDR3 length equals 15 residues. Germline V lookup: CDR1 SGHTA, CDR2 FQGNSA. The CDR3 is CASRLDRSVNQPQHF. CDR3 coding DNA: TGTGCCAGCAGGCTGGACAGGTCAGTCAATCAGCCCCAGCATTTT.

The rearrangement links TRBV11-3 to TRBJ2-3, with D possibly matching TRBD1 (5 bases). Germline CDR1 and CDR2: SGHNT and YENEEA. The CDR3 length is 13 residues. V lost 3 bases and J lost 7, with 11 bases in between. This chain's CDR3 is CASSLTEPYTQYF. CDR3 bases: TGTGCCAGCAGCTTGACAGAGCCATATACGCAGTATTTT.